Below are 27 T cell receptor beta chains sequenced from a single sample in a study of breast tumors, draining lymph nodes, adjacent tissues. Axillary draining lymph nodes of breast cancer patients supplied the node samples. One entry per CDR3 protein, called by TCRdb with MiXCR from the multiplex PCR reads. Among 150,000 or so distinct CDR3 sequences listed, 30% to 35% were seen once. What was sequenced was axillary lymph node tissue. The origin of the receptors is a female donor with breast cancer. Some clones in this sample may be carry-over from other donors' samples.

Comment on this clonotype: One end of the junction varies from germline; a read error may be responsible. The chain couples TRBV7-8 to TRBJ2-5; possibly TRBD1 or TRBD2 for D (6 bases each). The CDR3 loop spans 17 amino acids. The germline CDR1 and CDR2 sequences are SGHVS and FQNEAQ. DNA for the CDR3: TGCGCCAGCAGACAAAGGACTAACAGGGTGGCGCGAGAGACCCAGTACTTC. It translates to CASRQRTNRVARETQYF.

This clonotype turned up a few times. A much larger clone is a single base away; this may be a read error. The chain joins TRBV6-6 to TRBJ2-3; 8 nucleotides agree with TRBD2. V shed 7 bases, J shed 0 bases, and the junction held 3 bases outside the gene matches. The CDR3 extends over 14 amino acids. Germline V lookup: CDR1 MNHNY, CDR2 SVGAGI (reference sequence). CDR3 DNA sequence: TGTGCCAGCAATCAGCGGGGGAGCACAGATACGCAGTATTTT. Encoded protein: CASNQRGSTDTQYF.

A word on this clonotype: The conserved phenylalanine or tryptophan is not found at the CDR3 terminus, so this likely reflects a read error. The chain uses TRBV7-9 and TRBJ2-2, with a weak D call TRBD2 (6 bases). The germline V and J ends were trimmed by 9 bases and 1 base, with 18 bases remaining between them. This CDR3 contains 16 residues. CDR1 is SEHNR, CDR2 FQNEAQ, per germline (reference sequence). The CDR3 loop reads CASRLESSGNTGELFS. The CDR3 coding sequence is TGTGCCAGTAGACTAGAGAGTAGCGGGAACACCGGGGAGCTGTTTTCT.

About this clonotype itself: The conserved closing phenylalanine or tryptophan is absent in this CDR3, likely reflecting a read error. The limits of the CDR3 on the DNA are not certain, so only TCRdb's listed CDR3 is given. The chain uses TRBV15 and TRBJ2-6; the table gives TRBD1 as D, unverified against the DNA. Counting both end residues, the CDR3 totals 15 amino acids. Germline values: CDR1 LNHNV, CDR2 YYDKDF (reference sequence). CDR3 sequence: CATSREGVGANVLVL.

Ten or more counts support this clonotype. The rearrangement joins TRBV9 to TRBJ2-1, with D perhaps matching TRBD2 (6 bases). The CDR3 loop spans 17 amino acids. From germline, CDR1 is SGDLS and CDR2 YYNGEE. The V gene lost 1 base and the J gene lost 0 bases, with 14 bases spanning the gap. The CDR3 nucleotides are TGTGCCAGCAGCGTACGGGGACTGCTAAGCTCCTACAATGAGCAGTTCTTC. This encodes CASSVRGLLSSYNEQFF.

As for this clonotype: A much more abundant neighbour one base away suggests this may be a read error. V and J are TRBV19 and TRBJ1-5; TRBD1 aligns across 9 bases. CDR1 is LNHDA and CDR2 is SQIVND in the germline V gene (reference sequence). There are 18 residues in the CDR3. CDR3 DNA: TGTGCCAGTAGTATTAACCCCGGACAGGGGAAGGCGGAGCAGCCCCCGCATTTT. It translates to CASSINPGQGKAEQPPHF.

The gene calls are TRBV2 and TRBJ1-2; D uncertain. The CDR3 runs to 12 residues. CDR1 and CDR2 from the germline V gene are SNHLY and FYNNEI. V lost 8 bases and J lost 4, with 11 bases in between. The CDR3 here is CASPGPPYGYTF. The CDR3 DNA follows: TGTGCCAGCCCGGGTCCCCCCTATGGCTACACCTTC.

This clonotype occurred many times. The chain uses TRBV18 and TRBJ2-5, with D possibly TRBD1 on 6 matching bases. V gave up 0 bases and J gave up 5 bases, with 13 bases separating them. Germline CDR1 reads KGHSH; CDR2 reads LQKENI. The CDR3 has 15 amino acids. This CDR3 reads CASSPPTIRGETQYF. The CDR3 DNA is TGTGCCAGCTCACCACCGACCATTAGGGGGGAGACCCAGTACTTC.

As for this clonotype: A much bigger clone sits one base away, suggesting this may be a read error. The V gene is TRBV14, the J gene TRBJ2-1; TRBD2 matches 8 bases. This CDR3 comprises 15 residues. Germline CDR1 SGHDN, CDR2 FVKESK. Here the CDR3 DNA reads TGTGCCAGCAGTTACGGGACTAGTCTCTACAATGAGCCGTTCTTC. Residues: CASSYGTSLYNEPFF. Drawing the rest from reference TRBV14 and TRBJ2-1, the complete variable domain is EAGVTQFPSHSVIEKGQTVTLRCDPISGHDNLYWYRRVMGKEIKFLLHFVKESKQDESGMPNNRFLAERTGGTYSTLKVQPAELEDSGVYFCASSYGTSLYNEPFFGPGTRLTVL.

Ten or more counts support this clonotype. V gene TRBV6-5 combines with J gene TRBJ1-2; TRBD1 matches at 9 bases. V trimming: 4 bases; J trimming: 5 bases; junction bases outside the gene matches: 5. Germline V gene lookup returns CDR1 MNHEY and CDR2 SVGAGI. The CDR3 runs 14 residues. The CDR3: CASSFRQGGYGYTF. CDR3 DNA sequence: TGTGCCAGCAGTTTCCGACAGGGGGGTTATGGCTACACCTTC.

The chain recombines TRBV2 with TRBJ1-1, with TRBD1 matching 7 bases. Unmatched junction bases numbered 5, after V lost 4 bases and J lost 3 bases. The germline gives CDR1 SNHLY, CDR2 FYNNEI. This CDR3 has 14 amino acids. In nucleotides, the CDR3 is TGTGCCAGCAGTGCGGAGGGGGCGCACACTGAAGCTTTCTTT. Residues: CASSAEGAHTEAFF.

This clonotype was seen ten or more times. V is TRBV6-5 and J is TRBJ2-1; D not certain. The CDR3 covers 13 residues. Germline CDR1 reads MNHEY; CDR2 reads SVGAGI. V was pared by 6 bases and J by 10 bases, with 16 bases between. CDR3: CASRTLAASEQFF. The CDR3, as DNA: TGTGCCAGCAGGACTTTGGCAGCCTCGGAGCAGTTCTTC.

This clonotype was found many times. The rearrangement uses TRBV3-1 and TRBJ2-6, with D tentatively TRBD1 or TRBD2 (5 bases each). The germline CDR1 and CDR2 sequences are LGHDT and YNNKEL (reference sequence). The CDR3 is 15 amino acids. V lost 0 bases to trimming and J lost 4 bases, with 7 bases between them. As DNA, the CDR3 is TGTGCCAGCAGCCAAGACGGGACCGGGGCCAACGTCCTGACTTTC. Protein sequence: CASSQDGTGANVLTF. Variable domain in full (rest from reference TRBV3-1 and TRBJ2-6): DTAVSQTPKYLVTQMGNDKSIKCEQNLGHDTMYWYKQDSKKFLKIMFSYNNKELIINETVPNRFSPKSPDKAHLNLHINSLELGDSAVYFCASSQDGTGANVLTFGAGSRLTVL.

In its sample, this clonotype was seen many times. An end of the junction differs from the germline gene, which may be a read error. V usage is TRBV30 and J usage is TRBJ2-1; 10 nucleotides line up with TRBD2. CDR3 length: 12 amino acids. Germline values: CDR1 GTSNPN, CDR2 SVGIG (reference sequence). The CDR3, as DNA: TGTGCCTGGAGCCCCTGGACTAGCGGCTCCCCCTTC. This codes for CAWSPWTSGSPF.

In this sample, this clonotype turned up many times. The CDR3 coding sequence is TGTGCCAGCAGCCTACGGACAGGGGGCACAGATACGCAGTATTTT. Translated: CASSLRTGGTDTQYF. The rearrangement joins TRBV7-3 to TRBJ2-3, with 9 bases matching TRBD1. CDR1 is SGHTA and CDR2 is FQGTGA in the germline V gene. There are 15 residues in the CDR3. V shed 5 bases and J 1 base; nucleotides not matched to a gene: 4.

This clonotype was seen repeatedly, ten times or more. The chain has TRBV2 and TRBJ2-1; TRBD2 agrees at 7 bases. Germline-derived CDR1 and CDR2 are SNHLY and FYNNEI. This CDR3 contains 14 residues. Trimming cost V 2 bases and J 8 bases; bases outside gene matches: 6. CDR3 amino acids: CASSESGIGDEQFF. DNA for the CDR3: TGTGCCAGCAGTGAAAGCGGGATCGGCGATGAGCAGTTCTTC.

In the case of this clonotype: Its ends do not fully match the called genes, so a read error is possible. The chain carries TRBV5-6 and TRBJ2-6; tentative D call: TRBD1 (5 bases). The CDR3 sequence is 18 residues long. The germline CDR1 and CDR2 sequences are SGHDT and YYEEEE. As DNA, the CDR3 is TGTGCCAGCAGCTCTAAGCGACCGTTCATCCCTGGGGCCAACGTCCTGATTTTC. As protein: CASSSKRPFIPGANVLIF.

Comment on this clonotype: Because it lacks the conserved phenylalanine or tryptophan at the end, this CDR3 is likely a read error. The DNA is left out, because the CDR3 cannot be placed on it with certainty; the CDR3 is given as TCRdb lists it. The CDR3 spells CASREDRGHYGYAL. The gene calls are TRBV2 and TRBJ1-2; the table's TRBD1 call for D was not verified on the DNA. The CDR3 extends over 14 residues, inclusive of both ends. Germline CDR1 reads SNHLY; CDR2 reads FYNNEI.

On this clonotype: Given a much more abundant clone one base away, this may be a read error. The CDR3 nucleotides are TGTGCCAGCGGTCCAACCCGGGTAACCCAAGAGACCCAGTACTTC. As protein: CASGPTRVTQETQYF. The chain combines TRBV27 with TRBJ2-5; D remains ambiguous. Between the trimmed V and J ends, which lost 8 bases and 1 base, there was a span of 17 bases. CDR1 and CDR2 (germline): MNHEY, SMNVEV (reference sequence). This CDR3 has 15 amino acids.

This clonotype was counted ten times or more. The CDR3 bases are TGTGCCAGCAGCCAAGGCGTCGTGGGGCGGCCCTATGGCTACACCTTC. Its protein product is CASSQGVVGRPYGYTF. The chain joins TRBV14 to TRBJ1-2; TRBD1 might be the D (5 bases). V was cut by 1 base and J by 4 bases, with 16 bases left in between. Germline V gives CDR1 SGHDN, CDR2 FVKESK. The length of the CDR3 is 16 residues.

This clonotype has a count of ten or more. The rearrangement links TRBV27 to TRBJ2-7, with 7 bases aligning to TRBD2. In germline, CDR1 is MNHEY, CDR2 SMNVEV (reference sequence). The V segment lost 10 bases and the J segment 6 bases; nucleotides outside the gene matches: 12. CDR3 length: 13 amino acids. The CDR3 sequence: CATLGGFRGEQYF. CDR3 bases: TGTGCCACCTTGGGAGGGTTTCGTGGCGAGCAGTACTTC.

This clonotype showed up many times. V and J are TRBV9 and TRBJ2-3; no firm D call. Germline CDR1 is SGDLS and CDR2 is YYNGEE. The CDR3 consists of 14 residues. V lost 0 bases, J lost 5 bases, and 10 bases lay in between. The DNA of the CDR3 is TGTGCCAGCAGCGTAGGCGTAGGGATAGATACGCAGTATTTT. It yields the protein CASSVGVGIDTQYF.

The sample holds many counts of this clonotype. The chain joins TRBV24-1 to TRBJ2-2, with TRBD2 matching 9 bases. Germline assignment: CDR1 KGHDR and CDR2 SFDVKD. V lost 3 bases and J lost 6; bases outside the gene matches: 4. This CDR3 is built from 15 residues. CDR3 in amino acids: CATSDHTSGPGELFF. Here the CDR3 DNA reads TGTGCCACCAGTGATCATACTAGCGGGCCCGGGGAGCTGTTTTTT.

This chain uses TRBV7-9 with TRBJ2-3, with 9 bases that match TRBD2. The CDR3 length is 19 residues. After removal of 5 bases from V and 5 bases from J, the junction contained 20 bases not matched to a gene. The germline V gene has CDR1 SEHNR and CDR2 FQNEAQ (reference sequence). The CDR3 coding sequence is TGTGCCAGCAGCCCCCCGGGAGGGAGGTTAGCGGGAGCAATAGATACGCAGTATTTT. It yields the protein CASSPPGGRLAGAIDTQYF.

This clonotype was seen many times. The chain links TRBV6-1 to TRBJ1-6, with D uncertain. This CDR3 is 17 amino acids long. Germline V gives CDR1 MNHNS, CDR2 SASEGT. Trimming removed 0 bases at V and 8 bases at J, with 17 bases between. This CDR3 reads CASSEARDWVVDSPLHF. Written as DNA, the CDR3 is TGTGCCAGCAGTGAAGCGAGGGATTGGGTTGTTGATTCACCCCTCCACTTT.

In the case of this clonotype: A read error may be the cause here, since a much bigger clone is one base away. The chain links TRBV20-1 to TRBJ2-1; the match to TRBD1 covers 9 bases. CDR1 and CDR2 from the germline V gene are DFQATT and SNEGSKA (reference sequence). The CDR3 has 11 amino acids. The CDR3 loop reads CSAGRDRDPPF. The CDR3 DNA sequence: TGCAGTGCTGGCCGGGACAGGGACCCCCCCTTC.

This clonotype was counted at least ten times. The chain combines TRBV4-1 with TRBJ2-7; 11 nucleotides match TRBD1. V shed 1 base and J 4 bases; nucleotides not matched to a gene: 6. The CDR3 is 16 amino acids. Germline assignment: CDR1 MGHRA and CDR2 YSYEKL. The CDR3 DNA reads TGCGCCAGCAGCCAAGTCCCGGGACAGGGGGTGTACGAGCAGTACTTC. Residues: CASSQVPGQGVYEQYF.